Sequencing of this T cell receptor beta chain was carried out in a study of T cells in localized non-small cell lung cancer. General study findings and limits: An association was observed between higher blood T cell density and longer overall survival.

This clone was counted a few times. Its antigen remains unknown. CDR1 SGHRS and CDR2 YFSETQ come from the germline V gene. The V end lost 2 bases, the J end lost 7 bases, and 12 bases lay between the germline ends. The CDR3 has 13 residues. The protocol was immunoSEQ multiplex PCR, while the TCRdb copy is restricted to in-frame clones and leaves out a portion. The data contain 28,000 or so clones, about 91% of them singletons. The clonotype was recovered from a female donor at least 60 years old with stage II squamous cell lung carcinoma. This chain connects TRBV5-1 to TRBJ1-2, with D unclear. The material was peripheral blood, obtained before any cancer treatment. The CDR3 here is CASSLRDNGGYTF. CDR3 bases: TGCGCCAGCAGCTTACGAGACAACGGTGGCTACACCTTC.